These 12 T cell receptor beta chains came from one sample sequenced in a study of shared clonotypes between healthy human individuals. Using immunoSEQ multiplex PCR, the repertoire was profiled, and TCRdb retains in-frame clones only, with some absent. The sample gives about 1.5 million clones, approximately 97% of which show up once; roughly 1.1% is in the top ten. Sequenced: naive CD4+ T cells sorted from blood. This sample's subset: CD45RA+ positively selected. The receptor set was obtained from a man aged 25 to 40 in good health.

The chain uses TRBV19 and TRBJ1-5, with TRBD1 matching 8 bases. The CDR3 consists of 15 residues. CDR1 is LNHDA and CDR2 is SQIVND in the germline V gene (reference sequence). The ends lost 7 bases at V and 3 bases at J; junction bases unmatched: 8. In nucleotides, the CDR3 is TGTGCCAGTACGTTGACAGGGGATGTCAATCAGCCCCAGCATTTT. It translates to CASTLTGDVNQPQHF.

The chain carries TRBV5-1 and TRBJ2-1, with D possibly being TRBD1 (6 bases). In germline, CDR1 is SGHRS, CDR2 YFSETQ. With 8 bases removed from V and 1 base from J, the gap between germline ends came to 10 bases. CDR3 length: 13 amino acids. The DNA for the CDR3 is TGCGCCAGGGTAGACAGGTCCTACAATGAGCAGTTCTTC. It codes for CARVDRSYNEQFF.

V gene TRBV6-1 combines with J gene TRBJ2-7, with 13 bases fitting TRBD2. The CDR3 is made up of 14 amino acids. Germline V gives CDR1 MNHNS, CDR2 SASEGT. V lost 6 bases, J lost 2 bases, and 1 base stayed unmatched. The DNA for the CDR3 is TGTGCCAGCAGGGGACTAGCGGGGCCCTACGAGCAGTACTTC. It encodes CASRGLAGPYEQYF.

V gene TRBV6-4 combines with J gene TRBJ2-1; a weak D match, TRBD2 (6 bases). The germline V and J ends were trimmed by 6 bases and 9 bases, with 15 bases remaining between them. Germline V gives CDR1 MRHNA, CDR2 SNTAGT. The CDR3 contains 13 residues. CDR3 amino acids: CASSRHPGLEQFF. The CDR3 nucleotides read TGTGCCAGCAGCAGACACCCGGGACTTGAGCAGTTCTTC.

This clone was counted a single time. The sample contains more than one DNA sequence encoding this CDR3. V gene TRBV19 combines with J gene TRBJ2-2, with D possibly being TRBD2 (5 bases). Germline V gene lookup returns CDR1 LNHDA and CDR2 SQIVND (reference sequence). This CDR3 has 16 amino acids. Trimming shortened V by 4 bases and J by 2 bases, and 14 bases separated the two germline ends. This CDR3 is CASSTPGGGNTGELFF. The CDR3 coding sequence is TGTGCCAGTAGTACGCCCGGTGGAGGTAACACCGGGGAGCTGTTTTTT.

This chain connects TRBV5-1 to TRBJ2-7, with a weak D call TRBD2 (5 bases). CDR3 size: 13 residues. Germline assignment: CDR1 SGHRS and CDR2 YFSETQ. Trimming took 4 bases from V and 0 from J, leaving 8 bases between them. For the CDR3, the DNA is TGCGCCAGCAGCACCGGGATCTCCTACGAGCAGTACTTC. The encoded protein is CASSTGISYEQYF.

This clone was observed once. The chain is built from TRBV28 and TRBJ1-1, with a possible D match to TRBD1 (5 bases). There are 15 residues in the CDR3. Trimming took off 2 bases at V and 5 bases at J, with 15 bases between the two ends. Germline loops: CDR1 MDHEN, CDR2 SYDVKM. The CDR3 region has the DNA TGTGCCAGCAGTTTAAAAGGGGCTCTCGGAACTGAAGCTTTCTTT. Translated, it gives CASSLKGALGTEAFF.

The rearrangement uses TRBV5-1 and TRBJ2-1; possible D gene TRBD2, 5 bases. V was pared by 0 bases and J by 3 bases, with 7 bases between. Germline CDR1 reads SGHRS; CDR2 reads YFSETQ. The CDR3 extends over 14 amino acids. CDR3 sequence: CASSLDGNYNEQFF. CDR3 DNA sequence: TGCGCCAGCAGCTTGGACGGGAACTACAATGAGCAGTTCTTC.

The V gene is TRBV18, the J gene TRBJ2-7, with D hard to call. The V and J ends lost 1 base and 0 bases respectively, with 13 bases between them. The CDR3 is made up of 16 amino acids. The germline CDR1 and CDR2 sequences are KGHSH and LQKENI. CDR3 nucleotides: TGTGCCAGCTCACCACTTTTGGGCAGCCCCTCCTACGAGCAGTACTTC. Encoded protein: CASSPLLGSPSYEQYF.

This rearrangement joins TRBV19 to TRBJ2-1; no clear D. Trimming cost V 7 bases and J 12 bases, with 16 bases left between them. Germline V gene data show CDR1 as LNHDA and CDR2 as SQIVND (reference sequence). This CDR3 is built from 12 residues. CDR3: CASIDPLKVQFF. CDR3 nucleotides: TGTGCCAGTATCGACCCCCTCAAGGTGCAGTTCTTC.

The gene calls are TRBV7-2 and TRBJ2-7, with a tentative D call TRBD1 (5 bases). The CDR3 contains 14 residues. The germline V gene encodes CDR1 SGHTA and CDR2 FQGNSA. The V and J ends lost 2 bases and 2 bases respectively, with 10 bases between them. The CDR3 DNA reads as TGTGCCAGCAGCTTAAAGGGGATGGCCTACGAGCAGTACTTC. This gives the protein CASSLKGMAYEQYF. The variable domain in full, with the rest retrieved from reference TRBV7-2 and TRBJ2-7, is GAGVSQSPSNKVTEKGKDVELRCDPISGHTALYWYRQSLGQGLEFLIYFQGNSAPDKSGLPSDRFSAERTGGSVSTLTIQRTQQEDSAVYLCASSLKGMAYEQYFGPGTRLTVT.

The chain joins TRBV7-3 to TRBJ1-2; TRBD1 is a possible D gene (6 bases). CDR1 and CDR2 (germline): SGHTA, FQGTGA. The CDR3 is 14 amino acids. Trimming removed 3 bases at V and 5 bases at J, with 13 bases between. Written as DNA, the CDR3 is TGTGCCAGCAGCTTCCGGGCGACAGGTTATGGCTACACCTTC. Translation: CASSFRATGYGYTF.